One sample yielded the 30 T cell receptor beta chains listed below, sequenced in a study of shared clonotypes between healthy human individuals. Using immunoSEQ multiplex PCR, the repertoire was profiled, and TCRdb retains in-frame clones only, with some absent. The data contain 2 million to 3 million clones, more than 85% of them singletons. The sequenced sample consisted of naive CD4+ T cells from PBMCs. The sample's subset: CD45RA+ positively selected. Receptors originate from a man aged 18 to 30 in good health. Some clones in this sample may be carry-over from other donors' samples.

Comments on this clone: Other DNA variants within this sample encode the same CDR3. The chain links TRBV9 to TRBJ2-1; 10 nucleotides agree with TRBD2. CDR1 and CDR2 from the germline V gene are SGDLS and YYNGEE. After removal of 1 base from V and 4 bases from J, the junction contained 5 bases not matched to a gene. CDR3 size: 16 residues. The CDR3 DNA sequence: TGTGCCAGCAGCGTATCCGGGACTAGCGCTTACAATGAGCAGTTCTTC. It codes for CASSVSGTSAYNEQFF.

This chain uses TRBV2 with TRBJ1-4; 9 positions agree with TRBD1. Losses at the gene ends were 4 bases for V and 8 bases for J; bases not matched to a gene: 11. CDR1 and CDR2 from the germline V gene are SNHLY and FYNNEI. The CDR3 loop spans 16 amino acids. The CDR3 DNA follows: TGTGCCAGCAGTGGGCTCACAGGGGGCGCGCAAGAAAAACTGTTTTTT. The encoded protein is CASSGLTGGAQEKLFF.

Here the CDR3 DNA reads TGTGCCAGCAGCCCCCAAGGTGGGAGGAGAAATGAGCAGTTCTTC. Translation gives CASSPQGGRRNEQFF. This chain uses TRBV7-9 with TRBJ2-1, with D possibly matching TRBD2 (6 bases). Germline CDR1 and CDR2: SEHNR and FQNEAQ (reference sequence). The V gene lost 5 bases and the J gene lost 7 bases, with 18 bases spanning the gap. This CDR3 is built from 15 residues.

The rearrangement uses TRBV29-1 and TRBJ2-1; 7 nucleotides align to TRBD1. V gave up 7 bases and J gave up 13 bases; unmatched junction bases: 31. The CDR3 has 18 amino acids. Germline lookup yields CDR1 SQVTM and CDR2 ANQGSEA. As DNA, the CDR3 is TGCAGCGCCTACGGGACAGCGCCGATAGAGGTATGGACCCCATCCCAGTTCTTC. Translated: CSAYGTAPIEVWTPSQFF.

In regard to this clone: Other DNA sequences from this sample encode an identical CDR3 as well. This chain links TRBV5-1 with TRBJ2-5; D may be TRBD1 (6 bases). Germline CDR1 and CDR2: SGHRS and YFSETQ. Trimming shortened V by 4 bases and J by 1 base, and 11 bases separated the two germline ends. The CDR3 is made up of 14 amino acids. CDR3 loop: CASSPGTSQETQYF. The DNA for the CDR3 is TGCGCCAGCAGCCCGGGGACATCCCAAGAGACCCAGTACTTC.

J is TRBJ2-7 and V is TRBV5-1, with 10 bases identical to TRBD1. Losses at the gene ends were 4 bases for V and 2 bases for J; bases not matched to a gene: 9. Looked up from germline, CDR1 is SGHRS and CDR2 is YFSETQ. CDR3 length: 16 residues. The CDR3 is CASSLTTGTGAYEQYF. The CDR3 DNA follows: TGCGCCAGCAGCCTGACTACCGGGACAGGGGCCTACGAGCAGTACTTC.

The chain joins TRBV18 to TRBJ2-1; possibly TRBD2 for D (5 bases). In germline, CDR1 is KGHSH, CDR2 LQKENI. CDR3 length: 15 residues. Trimming cost V 9 bases and J 2 bases, with 17 bases left between them. CDR3 in DNA: TGTGCCAGTGAACGGGATCAAGGCCCCTACAATGAGCAGTTCTTC. This encodes CASERDQGPYNEQFF.

This chain uses TRBV7-9 with TRBJ1-3; no reliable D call. The CDR3 sequence is 16 residues long. The V gene's germline CDR1 is SEHNR and CDR2 FQNEAQ (reference sequence). V was cut by 3 bases and J by 0 bases, with 12 bases left in between. The CDR3 DNA follows: TGTGCCAGCAGCTTGCGTGCCGTCTTCTCTGGAAACACCATATATTTT. Encoded protein: CASSLRAVFSGNTIYF.

The genes are TRBV6-5 and TRBJ2-7, with D unclear. Trimming removed 6 bases from V and 6 bases from J, with 15 bases in between. The CDR3 is 13 residues long. The germline V gene encodes CDR1 MNHEY and CDR2 SVGAGI. CDR3 DNA sequence: TGTGCCAGCAGCGACACCAAGATCCTCGAGCAGTACTTC. Its translation is CASSDTKILEQYF.

This clone was seen once. This chain links TRBV27 with TRBJ2-5; 7 bases match TRBD1. Germline CDR1 MNHEY, CDR2 SMNVEV (reference sequence). The CDR3 loop spans 14 amino acids. V dropped 2 bases and J dropped 1; count of bases not matched to a gene: 1. The CDR3 coding sequence is TGTGCCAGCAGTTTACAGGGGGTCCAAGAGACCCAGTACTTC. It encodes CASSLQGVQETQYF.

The gene calls are TRBV6-1 and TRBJ2-2; tentative D call: TRBD2 (8 bases). V lost 4 bases and J lost 6, with 15 bases in between. The germline CDR1 and CDR2 sequences are MNHNS and SASEGT. The CDR3 contains 15 residues. The CDR3 DNA sequence: TGTGCCAGCAGTGCAGGGGGACTAGGATCCGGGGAGCTGTTTTTT. As protein: CASSAGGLGSGELFF.

This clone occurred once. V is TRBV6-1 and J is TRBJ1-4, with 8 bases identical to TRBD1. The trim removed 6 bases at V and 16 bases at J, leaving 19 bases unmatched. The CDR3 sequence is 15 residues long. CDR1 is MNHNS, CDR2 SASEGT, per germline. For the CDR3, the DNA is TGTGCCAGCAGCCAAAAGCAGGGGGCCGTTACCGGGAGGTTTTTT. Translation gives CASSQKQGAVTGRFF.

V usage is TRBV2 and J usage is TRBJ2-2; TRBD2 matches at 14 bases. The CDR3 totals 15 residues. Trimming cost V 8 bases and J 8 bases; bases outside gene matches: 7. Germline values: CDR1 SNHLY, CDR2 FYNNEI. CDR3 loop: CASLAGLAGVGELFF. CDR3 DNA sequence: TGTGCCAGCCTAGCGGGACTAGCGGGAGTTGGGGAGCTGTTTTTT.

This clone was observed a single time. V usage is TRBV5-1 and J usage is TRBJ1-1, with no clear D. The ends were cut back, 1 base at V and 0 bases at J, with 7 bases in the middle. The CDR3 is 14 amino acids. Germline V CDR1 and CDR2: SGHRS, YFSETQ. CDR3 nucleotides: TGCGCCAGCAGCTTGTTGGAGTTGAACACTGAAGCTTTCTTT. Translating it yields CASSLLELNTEAFF.

The rearrangement links TRBV6-1 to TRBJ1-2; a possible D gene is TRBD1 (5 bases). The CDR3 has 14 amino acids. Germline V gene lookup returns CDR1 MNHNS and CDR2 SASEGT. Trimming shortened V by 7 bases and J by 4 bases, and 16 bases separated the two germline ends. The CDR3 here is CASNEGLAIYGYTF. The CDR3, as DNA: TGTGCCAGCAACGAGGGACTCGCGATCTATGGCTACACCTTC.

A single count supports this clone. The CDR3 sequence: CASSPGTSGRADTQYF. CDR3 coding DNA: TGTGCCAGCAGCCCCGGGACTAGCGGGAGGGCAGATACGCAGTATTTT. This chain joins TRBV7-3 and TRBJ2-3; 16 bases align to TRBD2. The V and J ends lost 5 bases and 4 bases, in that order; junction bases with no gene match: 3. The germline V gene has CDR1 SGHTA and CDR2 FQGTGA. The CDR3 covers 16 residues.

The chain combines TRBV9 with TRBJ2-4; D remains unclear. This CDR3 contains 13 residues. Germline CDR1 and CDR2: SGDLS and YYNGEE. V shed 3 bases and J shed 2 bases, with 6 bases lying between them. CDR3 coding DNA: TGTGCCAGCAGCGGATTTTCCAAAAACATTCAGTACTTC. Protein sequence: CASSGFSKNIQYF.

The chain is built from TRBV7-2 and TRBJ2-5; no clear D. Germline V gene lookup returns CDR1 SGHTA and CDR2 FQGNSA. The V and J ends lost 1 base and 2 bases respectively, with 11 bases between them. The CDR3 is made up of 15 amino acids. CDR3 nucleotide sequence: TGTGCCAGCAGCTTAGAGTGGACGGGTCAAGAGACCCAGTACTTC. It specifies CASSLEWTGQETQYF.

The gene calls are TRBV19 and TRBJ2-7; the D gene is possibly TRBD2 (5 bases). V was trimmed by 3 bases and J by 2 bases, leaving 11 bases between them. The CDR3 loop spans 14 amino acids. CDR1 is LNHDA, CDR2 SQIVND, per germline (reference sequence). In nucleotides, the CDR3 is TGTGCCAGTAGTATCGGGGTAGGACCCTACGAGCAGTACTTC. Translating gives CASSIGVGPYEQYF.

V gene TRBV6-1 combines with J gene TRBJ2-3; D is possibly TRBD2 (6 bases). The CDR3 has 15 residues. Trimming left V 6 bases short and J 1 base short, with 14 bases between. The germline V gene has CDR1 MNHNS and CDR2 SASEGT. CDR3 amino acids: CASRKVADRTDTQYF. The CDR3 DNA sequence: TGTGCCAGCAGGAAGGTAGCGGACCGCACAGATACGCAGTATTTT.

This chain uses TRBV7-2 with TRBJ1-2; D gene uncertain. Trimming shortened V by 1 base and J by 4 bases, and 4 bases separated the two germline ends. Germline V gives CDR1 SGHTA, CDR2 FQGNSA. The CDR3 sequence is 12 residues long. The DNA for the CDR3 is TGTGCCAGCAGCTTAGATCCCTATGGCTACACCTTC. Its protein is CASSLDPYGYTF. Based on the CDR3 plus reference TRBV7-2 and TRBJ1-2, the full variable domain is GAGVSQSPSNKVTEKGKDVELRCDPISGHTALYWYRQSLGQGLEFLIYFQGNSAPDKSGLPSDRFSAERTGGSVSTLTIQRTQQEDSAVYLCASSLDPYGYTFGSGTRLTVV.

The chain carries TRBV5-4 and TRBJ1-1; D gene ambiguous. V lost 2 bases to trimming and J lost 1 base, with 6 bases between them. The CDR3 runs to 13 residues. Germline CDR1 SGHNT, CDR2 YYREEE (reference sequence). CDR3 amino acids: CASSLQPNTEAFF. The CDR3 DNA reads as TGTGCCAGCAGCTTACAACCGAACACTGAAGCTTTCTTT.

V gene TRBV27 combines with J gene TRBJ2-1; D gene ambiguous. In germline, CDR1 is MNHEY, CDR2 SMNVEV (reference sequence). The CDR3 length is 13 residues. The DNA for the CDR3 is TGTGCGAGTTGGAGTGGGGCCTACAATGAGCAGTTCTTC. This gives the protein CASWSGAYNEQFF.

Turning to this clone: This specimen includes other DNA sequences encoding the same CDR3. The genes are TRBV5-1 and TRBJ2-3; 10 bases are shared with TRBD2. V was clipped by 5 bases and J by 3 bases; unmatched bases: 3. The V gene's germline CDR1 is SGHRS and CDR2 YFSETQ. CDR3 size: 14 residues. The CDR3 protein is CASSPSGSTDTQYF. The CDR3 DNA sequence: TGCGCCAGCAGTCCTAGCGGGAGTACAGATACGCAGTATTTT.

Concerning this clone itself: This sample also contains other DNA sequences that code for the same CDR3. V and J are TRBV7-3 and TRBJ2-1, with TRBD2 identical over 7 bases. Per the germline V gene, CDR1 is SGHTA and CDR2 is FQGTGA. The CDR3 contains 16 residues. V dropped 5 bases and J dropped 4; count of bases not matched to a gene: 11. The CDR3 loop is CASSPGGGRAYNEQFF. In DNA form, the CDR3 reads TGTGCCAGCAGCCCCGGCGGGGGACGAGCGTACAATGAGCAGTTCTTC.

V and J are TRBV19 and TRBJ2-7; TRBD2 matches at 10 bases. The V gene end was trimmed by 5 bases and the J gene end by 4 bases; junction bases not matched to a gene: 5. The CDR3 length is 14 residues. Looked up from germline, CDR1 is LNHDA and CDR2 is SQIVND (reference sequence). CDR3 residues: CASSLAGGPYEQYF. The CDR3 nucleotides are TGTGCCAGTAGTTTAGCGGGAGGCCCTTACGAGCAGTACTTC.

The chain combines TRBV2 with TRBJ2-1; D unresolved. This CDR3 has 14 amino acids. The V end was cut by 4 bases, the J end by 5 bases, with 12 bases between. CDR1 SNHLY and CDR2 FYNNEI come from the germline V gene. CDR3 amino acids: CASSGRPGDNEQFF. The DNA for the CDR3 is TGTGCCAGCAGTGGTCGACCTGGGGACAATGAGCAGTTCTTC.

The chain uses TRBV7-2 and TRBJ1-4; TRBD1 aligns across 7 bases. Trimming at V came to 4 bases and at J to 8 bases, leaving 10 bases not matched to a gene. Germline V gene sequence: CDR1 SGHTA, CDR2 FQGNSA. This CDR3 has 15 residues. The CDR3 region has the DNA TGTGCCAGCAGCTCCCGACAGGGACCGGGAGAAAAACTGTTTTTT. Its translation is CASSSRQGPGEKLFF.

DNA for the CDR3: TGTGCCAGCAGCCCGACCGTAAATGAGCAGTTCTTC. As protein: CASSPTVNEQFF. The chain couples TRBV14 to TRBJ2-1; D uncertain. The germline CDR1 and CDR2 sequences are SGHDN and FVKESK. This CDR3 spans 12 amino acids. Trimming removed 4 bases from V and 7 bases from J, with 8 bases in between.

V and J are TRBV7-9 and TRBJ2-2; a weak D match, TRBD1 (5 bases). Germline V gene sequence: CDR1 SEHNR, CDR2 FQNEAQ (reference sequence). V was pared by 5 bases and J by 2 bases, with 24 bases between. The CDR3 consists of 19 residues. The CDR3 DNA reads as TGTGCCAGCAGCCAGAAGGGGTTTTCGAGGTTTTTAAACACCGGGGAGCTGTTTTTT. Residues: CASSQKGFSRFLNTGELFF.